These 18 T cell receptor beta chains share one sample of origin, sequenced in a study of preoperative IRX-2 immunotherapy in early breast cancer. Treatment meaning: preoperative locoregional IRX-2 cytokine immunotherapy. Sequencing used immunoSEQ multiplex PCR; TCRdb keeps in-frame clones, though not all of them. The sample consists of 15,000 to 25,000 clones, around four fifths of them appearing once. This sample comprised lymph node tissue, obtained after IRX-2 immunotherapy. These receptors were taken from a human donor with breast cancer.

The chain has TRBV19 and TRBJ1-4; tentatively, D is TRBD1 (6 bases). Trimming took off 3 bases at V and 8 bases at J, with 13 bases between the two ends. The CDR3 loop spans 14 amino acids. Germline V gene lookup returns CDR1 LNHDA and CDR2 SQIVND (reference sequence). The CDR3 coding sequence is TGTGCCAGTAGTATCAGGGGAGTACAAGAAAAACTGTTTTTT. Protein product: CASSIRGVQEKLFF. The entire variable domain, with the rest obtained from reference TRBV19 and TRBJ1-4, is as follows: DGGITQSPKYLFRKEGQNVTLSCEQNLNHDAMYWYRQDPGQGLRLIYYSQIVNDFQKGDIAEGYSVSREKKESFPLTVTSAQKNPTAFYLCASSIRGVQEKLFFGSGTQLSVL.

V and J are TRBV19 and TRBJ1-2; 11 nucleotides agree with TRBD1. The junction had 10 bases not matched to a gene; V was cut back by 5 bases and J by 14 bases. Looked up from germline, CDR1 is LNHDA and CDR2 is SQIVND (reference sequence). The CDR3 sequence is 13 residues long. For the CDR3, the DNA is TGTGCCAGTAGTCCTACCGGGACAGGGGGAGTAACCTTC. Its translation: CASSPTGTGGVTF.

The CDR3 loop reads CAWCPIAGYYNSPLHF. Written as DNA, the CDR3 is TGTGCCTGGTGTCCTATCGCAGGCTACTATAATTCACCCCTCCACTTT. The V gene is TRBV30, the J gene TRBJ1-6; D is ambiguous. V was cut by 5 bases and J by 3 bases, with 17 bases left in between. The CDR3 has 16 residues. The germline CDR1 and CDR2 sequences are GTSNPN and SVGIG (reference sequence).

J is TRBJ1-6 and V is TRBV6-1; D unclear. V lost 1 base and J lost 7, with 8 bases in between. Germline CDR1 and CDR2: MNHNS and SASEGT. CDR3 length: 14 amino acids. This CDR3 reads CASSEGVFNSPLHF. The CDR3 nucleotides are TGTGCCAGCAGTGAAGGGGTTTTCAATTCACCCCTCCACTTT.

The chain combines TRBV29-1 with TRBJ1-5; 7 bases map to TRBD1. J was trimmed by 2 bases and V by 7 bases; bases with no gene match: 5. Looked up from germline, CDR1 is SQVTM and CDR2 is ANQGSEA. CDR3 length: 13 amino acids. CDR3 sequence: CSAGTVGNQPQHF. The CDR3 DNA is TGCAGCGCAGGGACAGTCGGCAATCAGCCCCAGCATTTT. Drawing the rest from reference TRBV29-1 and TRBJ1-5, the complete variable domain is SAVISQKPSRDICQRGTSLTIQCQVDSQVTMMFWYRQQPGQSLTLIATANQGSEATYESGFVIDKFPISRPNLTFSTLTVSNMSPEDSSIYLCSAGTVGNQPQHFGDGTRLSIL.

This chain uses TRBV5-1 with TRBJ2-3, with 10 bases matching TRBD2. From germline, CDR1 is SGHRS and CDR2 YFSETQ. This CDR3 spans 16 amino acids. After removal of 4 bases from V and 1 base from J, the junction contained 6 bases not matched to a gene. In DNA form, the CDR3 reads TGCGCCAGCAGCAGATTAGCGGGAGGAGGCACAGATACGCAGTATTTT. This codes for CASSRLAGGGTDTQYF.

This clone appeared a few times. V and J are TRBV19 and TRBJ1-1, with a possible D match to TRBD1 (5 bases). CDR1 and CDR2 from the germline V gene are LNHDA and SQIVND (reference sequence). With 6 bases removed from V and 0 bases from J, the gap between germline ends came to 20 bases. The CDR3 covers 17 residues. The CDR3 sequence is CASRALFVGLMNTEAFF. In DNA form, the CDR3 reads TGTGCCAGTAGAGCCTTATTTGTGGGGCTGATGAACACTGAAGCTTTCTTT.

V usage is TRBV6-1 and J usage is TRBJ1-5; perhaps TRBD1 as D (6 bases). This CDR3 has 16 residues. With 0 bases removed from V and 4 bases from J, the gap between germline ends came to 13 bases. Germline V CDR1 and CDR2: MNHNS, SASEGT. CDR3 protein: CASSEAAGRGNQPQHF. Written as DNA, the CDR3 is TGTGCCAGCAGTGAAGCGGCAGGGAGGGGGAATCAGCCCCAGCATTTT.

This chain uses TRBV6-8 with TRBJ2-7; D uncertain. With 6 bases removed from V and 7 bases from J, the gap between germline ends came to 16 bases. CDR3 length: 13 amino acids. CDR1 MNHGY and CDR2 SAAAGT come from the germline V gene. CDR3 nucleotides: TGTGCCAGCAGCTCCGCCCCTTCGGGTGAGCAGTACTTC. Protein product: CASSSAPSGEQYF.

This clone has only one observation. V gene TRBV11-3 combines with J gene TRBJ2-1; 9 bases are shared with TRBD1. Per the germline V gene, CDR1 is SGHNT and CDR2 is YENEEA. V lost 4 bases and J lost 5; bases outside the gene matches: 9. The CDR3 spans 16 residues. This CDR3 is CASSSGPGQGDNEQFF. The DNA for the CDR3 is TGTGCCAGCAGCTCCGGCCCGGGACAGGGCGACAATGAGCAGTTCTTC.

The CDR3 sequence: CASSLRPGQAASPLHF. The CDR3 DNA is TGTGCCAGCAGTCTACGACCGGGACAGGCCGCTTCACCCCTCCACTTT. The chain links TRBV27 to TRBJ1-6; 8 bases line up with TRBD1. V was clipped by 5 bases and J by 9 bases; unmatched bases: 12. Germline CDR1 reads MNHEY; CDR2 reads SMNVEV (reference sequence). The CDR3 loop spans 16 amino acids.

The DNA for the CDR3 is TGCGCCAGCAGTGAGAGCTCCTACAATGAGCAGTTCTTC. It translates to CASSESSYNEQFF. The V call is TRBV10-1, the J call TRBJ2-1; D not resolved. V lost 2 bases, J lost 0 bases, and 2 bases lay in between. CDR1 WNHNN and CDR2 SYGVQD come from the germline V gene (reference sequence). This CDR3 contains 13 residues.

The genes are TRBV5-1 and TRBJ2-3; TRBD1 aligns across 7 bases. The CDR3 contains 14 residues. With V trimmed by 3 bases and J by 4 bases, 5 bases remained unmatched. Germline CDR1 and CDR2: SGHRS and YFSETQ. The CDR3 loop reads CASSSGQSPDTQYF. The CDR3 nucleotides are TGCGCCAGCAGCTCGGGACAGAGTCCAGATACGCAGTATTTT.

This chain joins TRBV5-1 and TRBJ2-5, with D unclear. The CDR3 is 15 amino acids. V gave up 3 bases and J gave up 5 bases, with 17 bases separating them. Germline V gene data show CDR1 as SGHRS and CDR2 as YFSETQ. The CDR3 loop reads CASSSTPDGRETQYF. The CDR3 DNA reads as TGCGCCAGCAGCTCCACGCCGGACGGAAGGGAGACCCAGTACTTC.

The CDR3 spells CASSVQDPNTEAFF. In nucleotides, the CDR3 is TGCGCCAGCAGCGTACAGGATCCGAACACTGAAGCTTTCTTT. This rearrangement joins TRBV4-1 to TRBJ1-1, with D possibly matching TRBD1 (5 bases). The V gene lost 5 bases and the J gene lost 1 base, with 11 bases spanning the gap. In germline, CDR1 is MGHRA, CDR2 YSYEKL. CDR3 length equals 14 residues.

In DNA form, the CDR3 reads TGTGCCAGCACCCAAGGGGGGCGCGGCAATCAGCCCCAGCATTTT. Its translation is CASTQGGRGNQPQHF. The chain recombines TRBV28 with TRBJ1-5; D might be TRBD1 (6 bases). The CDR3 extends over 15 amino acids. Germline V CDR1 and CDR2: MDHEN, SYDVKM. Trimming shortened V by 7 bases and J by 2 bases, and 15 bases separated the two germline ends.

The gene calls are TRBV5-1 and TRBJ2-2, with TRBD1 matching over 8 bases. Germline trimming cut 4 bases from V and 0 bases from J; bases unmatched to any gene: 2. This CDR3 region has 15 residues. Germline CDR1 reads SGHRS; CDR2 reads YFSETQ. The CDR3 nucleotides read TGCGCCAGCAGCCGACAGGGGTCGAACACCGGGGAGCTGTTTTTT. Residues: CASSRQGSNTGELFF.

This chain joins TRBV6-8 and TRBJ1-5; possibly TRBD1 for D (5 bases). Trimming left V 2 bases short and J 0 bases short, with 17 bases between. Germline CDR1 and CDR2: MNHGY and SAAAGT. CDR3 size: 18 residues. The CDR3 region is CASSYGREAFYSNQPQHF. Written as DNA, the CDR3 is TGTGCCAGCAGTTACGGCAGGGAAGCTTTTTATAGCAATCAGCCCCAGCATTTT.